Listed here is a single TCR beta chain. This entry comes from a study of blood T cell repertoires in COVID-19. The V gene lost 6 bases and the J gene lost 8 bases, with 13 bases spanning the gap. The CDR3 extends over 12 amino acids. The protocol was immunoSEQ multiplex PCR, while the TCRdb copy is restricted to in-frame clones and leaves out a portion. In the table there are some 210,000 clones, approximately 86% of which are singletons. The sample comprised PBMCs or T cells enriched from blood (not recorded which). This TCR derives from a man aged 18 to 30 with acute COVID-19. The V call is TRBV12-3 or TRBV12-4, the J call TRBJ1-2, with a weak D call TRBD1 (5 bases). CDR3: CASSPSGYGYTF. The CDR3 region has the DNA TGTGCCAGCAGCCCTTCAGGGTACGGCTACACCTTC.